These 30 T cell receptor beta chains share one sample of origin, sequenced in a study of blood T cell repertoires in COVID-19. TCRdb's table, derived via immunoSEQ multiplex PCR, lists solely in-frame clones and lacks some. This sample yields 110,000 or so clones, of which around 79% are seen a single time; 2.5% to 3% belongs to the top ten. Sequencing was carried out using peripheral blood. The receptors were sampled from a man in his forties or fifties with acute or convalescent COVID-19.

This clone appeared a few times. The chain has TRBV19 and TRBJ2-5; 7 nucleotides agree with TRBD2. Looked up from germline, CDR1 is LNHDA and CDR2 is SQIVND (reference sequence). The CDR3 is 16 residues long. The ends lost 3 bases at V and 1 base at J; junction bases unmatched: 8. This CDR3 is CASSIGPGGGQETQYF. The CDR3 DNA follows: TGTGCCAGTAGTATCGGACCCGGCGGGGGCCAAGAGACCCAGTACTTC.

The rearrangement links TRBV7-3 to TRBJ2-7, with 10 positions matching TRBD2. The germline V gene has CDR1 SGHTA and CDR2 FQGTGA. After removal of 6 bases from V and 2 bases from J, the junction contained 10 bases not matched to a gene. The CDR3 runs to 16 residues. CDR3 DNA sequence: TGTGCCAGCAGTCCGGGATTAGCGGGAGGAACCTACGAGCAGTACTTC. Translating gives CASSPGLAGGTYEQYF.

The chain carries TRBV7-2 and TRBJ1-1; 8 positions match TRBD1. V trimming: 6 bases; J trimming: 4 bases; junction bases outside the gene matches: 7. Germline V CDR1 and CDR2: SGHTA, FQGNSA. The CDR3 is made up of 14 amino acids. The DNA of the CDR3 is TGTGCCAGCAGAAAGGACAGGGCCGTCACTGAAGCTTTCTTT. Amino acid sequence: CASRKDRAVTEAFF.

The chain has TRBV9 and TRBJ2-7; 8 bases are a match to TRBD2. The length of the CDR3 is 18 residues. Germline V gene data show CDR1 as SGDLS and CDR2 as YYNGEE. J was trimmed by 0 bases and V by 3 bases; bases with no gene match: 14. CDR3 sequence (DNA): TGTGCCAGCAGCGCCTCGCCGGGACTAGGGGTTAGCTCCTACGAGCAGTACTTC. This codes for CASSASPGLGVSSYEQYF.

V is TRBV18 and J is TRBJ1-1; a possible D gene is TRBD1 (5 bases). Germline-derived CDR1 and CDR2 are KGHSH and LQKENI. V was clipped by 3 bases and J by 0 bases, with 17 bases between them. CDR3 length: 17 amino acids. Here the CDR3 DNA reads TGTGCCAGCTCACCCCTAAAGGGGCTTACAATGAACACTGAAGCTTTCTTT. Translating it yields CASSPLKGLTMNTEAFF.

The chain uses TRBV13 and TRBJ2-5; 14 bases agree with TRBD2. J was trimmed by 4 bases and V by 1 base; bases with no gene match: 5. CDR1 is PRHDT, CDR2 FYEKMQ, per germline (reference sequence). CDR3 length: 17 amino acids. The CDR3 spells CASSLVGLAGGSETQYF. The CDR3 DNA sequence: TGTGCCAGCAGCTTAGTCGGACTAGCGGGGGGCTCAGAGACCCAGTACTTC.

The rearrangement links TRBV28 to TRBJ1-2; 10 positions agree with TRBD1. This CDR3 contains 15 residues. Looked up from germline, CDR1 is MDHEN and CDR2 is SYDVKM. J lost 3 bases, V lost 5 bases, and 6 bases had no gene match. Here the CDR3 reads CASSTGQGIDYGYTF. The CDR3 region has the DNA TGTGCCAGCAGTACGGGACAGGGGATTGACTATGGCTACACCTTC.

This rearrangement joins TRBV6-5 to TRBJ2-3; 10 nucleotides match TRBD2. CDR1 and CDR2 (germline): MNHEY, SVGAGI. The CDR3 is made up of 15 amino acids. Trimming at V came to 2 bases and at J to 7 bases, leaving 6 bases not matched to a gene. This CDR3 is CASSYRAGGPNTQYF. In DNA form, the CDR3 reads TGTGCCAGCAGTTACAGAGCGGGAGGGCCGAATACGCAGTATTTT.

This chain connects TRBV3-1 (or the pseudogene TRBV3-2) to TRBJ1-5; D is ambiguous. This CDR3 is 14 amino acids long. Deletions cut 2 bases from V and 0 bases from J, with 5 bases between. Per germline, CDR1 LGHDT and CDR2 YNNKEL (reference sequence). CDR3 residues: CASSQLNSNQPQHF. In DNA, the CDR3 is TGTGCCAGCAGCCAACTAAATAGCAATCAGCCCCAGCATTTT.

The sample holds one count of this clone. The V and J genes are TRBV9 and TRBJ2-7; 8 bases align to TRBD1. V lost 1 base and J lost 4; bases outside the gene matches: 7. The CDR3 length is 15 residues. Germline CDR1 reads SGDLS; CDR2 reads YYNGEE. The CDR3 bases are TGTGCCAGCAGCGTATCAGGGGGCGAGGGGTACGAGCAGTACTTC. It encodes CASSVSGGEGYEQYF. Full variable domain (missing parts from reference TRBV9 and TRBJ2-7): DSGVTQTPKHLITATGQRVTLRCSPRSGDLSVYWYQQSLDQGLQFLIQYYNGEERAKGNILERFSAQQFPDLHSELNLSSLELGDSALYFCASSVSGGEGYEQYFGPGTRLTVT.

The rearrangement links TRBV28 to TRBJ1-2, with 9 bases lining up with TRBD1. Germline V CDR1 and CDR2: MDHEN, SYDVKM. CDR3 length equals 15 residues. V shed 5 bases and J 4 bases; nucleotides not matched to a gene: 8. The CDR3 here is CASSAGTGLIYGYTF. Here the CDR3 DNA reads TGTGCCAGCAGTGCTGGGACAGGGCTAATCTATGGCTACACCTTC.

This CDR3 is CASSIVSGSSYEQYF. The CDR3 DNA sequence: TGTGCCAGTAGTATAGTAAGCGGTTCCTCCTACGAGCAGTACTTC. J is TRBJ2-7 and V is TRBV19, with D maybe TRBD2 (5 bases). Trimming took off 1 base at V and 0 bases at J, with 10 bases between the two ends. The CDR3 has 15 residues. Germline values: CDR1 LNHDA, CDR2 SQIVND (reference sequence). The variable domain in full, completed from reference TRBV19 and TRBJ2-7, reads DGGITQSPKYLFRKEGQNVTLSCEQNLNHDAMYWYRQDPGQGLRLIYYSQIVNDFQKGDIAEGYSVSREKKESFPLTVTSAQKNPTAFYLCASSIVSGSSYEQYFGPGTRLTVT.

The genes are TRBV28 and TRBJ1-3; no clear D gene. V dropped 4 bases and J dropped 0 bases, with 10 bases sitting between them. Germline assignment: CDR1 MDHEN and CDR2 SYDVKM. The CDR3 is made up of 15 amino acids. The CDR3 DNA sequence: TGTGCCAGCAGTTCCGTCCAGGACTCTGGAAACACCATATATTTT. This encodes CASSSVQDSGNTIYF.

The genes are TRBV10-1 and TRBJ1-2, with 9 bases identical to TRBD1. The J segment lost 2 bases and the V segment lost 9 bases, leaving 7 bases of the junction unmatched. Germline values: CDR1 WNHNN, CDR2 SYGVQD (reference sequence). The CDR3 contains 14 residues. The CDR3 region has the DNA TGCGCCAGGGTGGAAGGACAGGGGAACTATGGCTACACCTTC. This gives the protein CARVEGQGNYGYTF.

The J gene is TRBJ2-2, the V gene TRBV5-1; 7 positions agree with TRBD1. Per the germline V gene, CDR1 is SGHRS and CDR2 is YFSETQ. The CDR3 has 15 residues. V gave up 3 bases and J gave up 2 bases; unmatched junction bases: 4. The CDR3 region has the DNA TGCGCCAGCAGCTACGGGACAGCTAACACCGGGGAGCTGTTTTTT. It yields the protein CASSYGTANTGELFF.

J is TRBJ2-1 and V is TRBV5-4; the match to TRBD2 covers 9 bases. The CDR3 is 16 residues long. Germline trimming cut 4 bases from V and 6 bases from J; bases unmatched to any gene: 11. Germline CDR1 is SGHNT and CDR2 is YYREEE (reference sequence). CDR3 in DNA: TGTGCCAGCAGCCCCTACGAGCGGGGGGCAACCAATGAGCAGTTCTTC. Translated, it gives CASSPYERGATNEQFF.

The CDR3 DNA follows: TGTGCCAGCACTTCTCTGCGGGGGACGAACACTGAAGCTTTCTTT. This gives the protein CASTSLRGTNTEAFF. V and J are TRBV28 and TRBJ1-1; D is perhaps TRBD1 (5 bases). CDR1 is MDHEN and CDR2 is SYDVKM in the germline V gene. The ends were cut back, 7 bases at V and 1 base at J, with 16 bases in the middle. CDR3 length equals 15 residues.

The rearrangement links TRBV5-5 to TRBJ2-5; no reliable D call. CDR3 size: 15 residues. Germline V lookup: CDR1 SGHKS, CDR2 YYEKEE (reference sequence). Trimming took off 4 bases at V and 1 base at J, with 14 bases between the two ends. CDR3 sequence: CASSQESRIQETQYF. The DNA of the CDR3 is TGTGCCAGCAGCCAAGAGAGCAGGATCCAAGAGACCCAGTACTTC.

This clone was observed a handful of times. V and J are TRBV15 and TRBJ2-5; perhaps TRBD2 as D (6 bases). Trimming cost V 3 bases and J 2 bases, with 13 bases left between them. Germline CDR1 is LNHNV and CDR2 is YYDKDF (reference sequence). CDR3 length: 15 residues. The CDR3 nucleotides are TGTGCCACCAGCAGTCATCCGGGACTTCAAGAGACCCAGTACTTC. Translation: CATSSHPGLQETQYF.

The V and J genes are TRBV4-1 and TRBJ1-1, with D maybe TRBD1 (6 bases). Looked up from germline, CDR1 is MGHRA and CDR2 is YSYEKL. Trimming shortened V by 3 bases and J by 0 bases, and 17 bases separated the two germline ends. This CDR3 has 17 amino acids. Written as DNA, the CDR3 is TGCGCCAGCAGCCACCATAGGGGGTTGGCCCTGAACACTGAAGCTTTCTTT. This codes for CASSHHRGLALNTEAFF.

V is TRBV18 and J is TRBJ1-3; D remains unclear. The CDR3 covers 16 residues. Per germline, CDR1 KGHSH and CDR2 LQKENI. V gave up 1 base and J gave up 0 bases, with 10 bases separating them. The CDR3 sequence: CASSPLAKSSGNTIYF. For the CDR3, the DNA is TGTGCCAGCTCACCACTAGCAAAGAGCTCTGGAAACACCATATATTTT.

J is TRBJ2-1 and V is TRBV5-6; 8 bases match TRBD2. The CDR3 is 16 residues long. V was pared by 1 base and J by 8 bases, with 11 bases of the junction left unmatched. In germline, CDR1 is SGHDT, CDR2 YYEEEE. The CDR3 protein is CASSLPGTRRGYEQFF. The CDR3 region has the DNA TGTGCCAGCAGCTTGCCCGGGACTAGAAGGGGCTATGAGCAGTTCTTC.

V is TRBV5-1 and J is TRBJ2-5, with 12 bases matching TRBD2. This CDR3 is built from 15 residues. The V gene end was trimmed by 3 bases and the J gene end by 4 bases; junction bases not matched to a gene: 4. CDR1 SGHRS and CDR2 YFSETQ come from the germline V gene. CDR3 region: CASSSGLAGPETQYF. Written as DNA, the CDR3 is TGCGCCAGCAGCTCAGGACTAGCGGGACCAGAGACCCAGTACTTC.

The chain is built from TRBV28 and TRBJ1-2; D is undetermined. Germline loops: CDR1 MDHEN, CDR2 SYDVKM. The CDR3 extends over 11 amino acids. V was trimmed by 8 bases and J by 7 bases, leaving 11 bases between them. The CDR3 loop reads CASARESGYTF. CDR3 in DNA: TGTGCCAGCGCGCGGGAGTCTGGCTACACCTTC.

CDR3 DNA sequence: TGTGCCAGCAGCCAACAGGGTTGGAAACTGTTTTTT. Translated: CASSQQGWKLFF. The chain joins TRBV3-1 (or the pseudogene TRBV3-2) to TRBJ1-4, with D perhaps matching TRBD1 (5 bases). The germline gives CDR1 LGHDT, CDR2 YNNKEL (reference sequence). The CDR3 is 12 amino acids. Trimming shortened V by 2 bases and J by 11 bases, and 9 bases separated the two germline ends.

This chain joins TRBV10-3 and TRBJ1-2, with TRBD1 identical over 10 bases. There are 16 residues in the CDR3. After removal of 6 bases from V and 5 bases from J, the junction contained 12 bases not matched to a gene. Germline CDR1 and CDR2: ENHRY and SYGVKD. CDR3 bases: TGTGCCATCAGCGATTTGGGGACAGGGGCCAGATATGGCTACACCTTC. It is translated as CAISDLGTGARYGYTF.

This chain links TRBV28 with TRBJ2-7; 11 positions agree with TRBD2. Germline-derived CDR1 and CDR2 are MDHEN and SYDVKM. CDR3 length: 18 amino acids. With 5 bases clipped from V and 2 bases from J, the junction kept 14 bases outside the gene matches. As DNA, the CDR3 is TGTGCCAGCAGTGATTTTAGAAGGGGACTAGCGGTGACCTACGAGCAGTACTTC. Translating it yields CASSDFRRGLAVTYEQYF.

V gene TRBV14 combines with J gene TRBJ2-3; a possible D gene is TRBD2 (6 bases). The CDR3 sequence is 16 residues long. The V gene's germline CDR1 is SGHDN and CDR2 FVKESK. Trimming pared 4 bases from V and 3 bases from J, leaving 17 bases between. The CDR3 DNA reads TGTGCCAGCAGCCCCTTAGGGGCTCTAGCGACAGATACGCAGTATTTT. Amino acids: CASSPLGALATDTQYF. Variable domain in full (rest from reference TRBV14 and TRBJ2-3): EAGVTQFPSHSVIEKGQTVTLRCDPISGHDNLYWYRRVMGKEIKFLLHFVKESKQDESGMPNNRFLAERTGGTYSTLKVQPAELEDSGVYFCASSPLGALATDTQYFGPGTRLTVL.

This clone was detected a few times. The chain employs TRBV28 and TRBJ1-5, with a weak D call TRBD1 (5 bases). CDR3 length: 14 amino acids. Germline V gene lookup returns CDR1 MDHEN and CDR2 SYDVKM. Trimming pared 4 bases from V and 9 bases from J, leaving 16 bases between. This CDR3 is CASSYPGTSTPQHF. For the CDR3, the DNA is TGTGCCAGCAGTTATCCAGGGACTTCGACGCCCCAGCATTTT.

The V and J genes are TRBV7-9 and TRBJ1-4, with D perhaps TRBD1 (5 bases). The CDR3 extends over 14 amino acids. V lost 3 bases and J lost 3, with 8 bases in between. Germline V gene data show CDR1 as SEHNR and CDR2 as FQNEAQ (reference sequence). The CDR3 region has the DNA TGTGCCAGCAGCTTGGTACAGGCTAATGAAAAACTGTTTTTT. It translates to CASSLVQANEKLFF.